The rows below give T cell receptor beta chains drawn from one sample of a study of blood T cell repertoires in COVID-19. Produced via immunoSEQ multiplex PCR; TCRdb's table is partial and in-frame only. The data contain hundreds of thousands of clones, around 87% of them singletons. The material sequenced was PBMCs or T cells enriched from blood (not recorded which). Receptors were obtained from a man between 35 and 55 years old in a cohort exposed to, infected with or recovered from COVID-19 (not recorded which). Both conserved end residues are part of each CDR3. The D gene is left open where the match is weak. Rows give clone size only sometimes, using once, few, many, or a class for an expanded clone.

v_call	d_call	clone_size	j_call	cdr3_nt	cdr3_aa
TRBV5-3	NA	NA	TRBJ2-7	TGTGCCAGAAGCTTAGCGGGTCTATTATACGAGCAGTACTTC	CARSLAGLLYEQYF
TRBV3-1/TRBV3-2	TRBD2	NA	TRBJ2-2	TGTGCCAGCAGCCAAGGTAGCGGGCCGAACACCGGGGAGCTGTTTTTT	CASSQGSGPNTGELFF
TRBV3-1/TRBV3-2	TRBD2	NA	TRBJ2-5	TGTGCCAGCAGCCCCAGCGGGAGAAGCGAGACCCAGTACTTC	CASSPSGRSETQYF
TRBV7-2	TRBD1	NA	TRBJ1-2	TGTGCCAGCAGCTCTTCGGGACAGGGGTTATATGGCTACACCTTC	CASSSSGQGLYGYTF
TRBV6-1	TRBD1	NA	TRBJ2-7	TGTGCCAGCAGTGCAGGAGACTCAGGGGGCCACTACGAGCAGTACTTC	CASSAGDSGGHYEQYF
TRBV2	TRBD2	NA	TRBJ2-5	TGTGCCAGCAGGGGGACTAGCGGGAGACAAGAGACCCAGTACTTC	CASRGTSGRQETQYF
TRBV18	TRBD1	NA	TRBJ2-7	TGTGCCAGCTCAAATGCACAGGGGACCTACGAGCAGTACTTC	CASSNAQGTYEQYF
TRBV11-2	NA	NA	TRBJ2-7	TGTGCCAGCAGCTTAGCGGAGACCTACGAGCAGTACTTC	CASSLAETYEQYF
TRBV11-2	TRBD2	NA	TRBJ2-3	TGTGCCAGCAGCCCCCGCCTTACTAGCGGGAGTCAGGTAGATACGCAGTATTTT	CASSPRLTSGSQVDTQYF
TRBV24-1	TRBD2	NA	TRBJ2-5	TGTGCCACCAGTGATTCGACTAGCGGGAGGCGAGAGACCCAGTACTTC	CATSDSTSGRRETQYF
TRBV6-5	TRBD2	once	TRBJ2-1	TGTGCCAGCAGGTTATTAGCGGGAGTGGTCGATGAGCAGTTCTTC	CASRLLAGVVDEQFF
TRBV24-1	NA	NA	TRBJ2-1	TGTGCCACCAGTGACCAGAAACTAGCCTACAATGAGCAGTTCTTC	CATSDQKLAYNEQFF
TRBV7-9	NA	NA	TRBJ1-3	TGTGCCAGCAGCCCAAGGACACAGGGCCGAGGAAACACCATATATTTT	CASSPRTQGRGNTIYF
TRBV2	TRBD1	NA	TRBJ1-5	TGTGCCAGCAGCCGCGGGACAGCTTCAAATCAGCCCCAGCATTTT	CASSRGTASNQPQHF
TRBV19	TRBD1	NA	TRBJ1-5	TGTGCCAGTGACGGGACAGAGACACCATATAGCAATCAGCCCCAGCATTTT	CASDGTETPYSNQPQHF
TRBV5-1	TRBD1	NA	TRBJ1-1	TGCGCCAGCAGCTTGGTGACAGGGGAGACTGAAGCTTTCTTT	CASSLVTGETEAFF
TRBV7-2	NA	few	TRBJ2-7	TGTGCCAGCAGCCGGTCGGCGGGAAGCTCCTACGAGCAGTACTTC	CASSRSAGSSYEQYF
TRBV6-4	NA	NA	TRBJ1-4	TGTGCCAGCGGCAGGGAAGGTGAAAAACTGTTTTTT	CASGREGEKLFF
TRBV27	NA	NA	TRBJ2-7	TGTGCCAGCAGTTCCGGGAGTGGTTACGAGCAGTACTTC	CASSSGSGYEQYF
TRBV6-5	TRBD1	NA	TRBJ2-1	TGTGCCAGCAGACGGACCGGGACAGGTGCGAATGAGCAGTTCTTC	CASRRTGTGANEQFF
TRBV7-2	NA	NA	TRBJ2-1	TGTGCCAGCAGCTTTGCCGGGACTTTGGGAGGCAATGAGCAGTTCTTC	CASSFAGTLGGNEQFF
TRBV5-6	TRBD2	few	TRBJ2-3	TGTGCCAGCAGCTCCCTGGGGTCTAGCGGAACAGATACGCAGTATTTT	CASSSLGSSGTDTQYF
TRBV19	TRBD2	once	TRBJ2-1	TGTGCCAGTACGGGCGCAGGGAGGGTAAATGAGCAGTTCTTC	CASTGAGRVNEQFF
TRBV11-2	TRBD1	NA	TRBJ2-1	TGTGCCAGCAGCTCCACTACGCGCGGACAGGTTCGTCGCAATGAGCAGTTCTTC	CASSSTTRGQVRRNEQFF
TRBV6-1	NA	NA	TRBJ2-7	TGTGCCAGCAGTGAGGAGAGTCGAGTATTCTACGAGCAGTACTTC	CASSEESRVFYEQYF